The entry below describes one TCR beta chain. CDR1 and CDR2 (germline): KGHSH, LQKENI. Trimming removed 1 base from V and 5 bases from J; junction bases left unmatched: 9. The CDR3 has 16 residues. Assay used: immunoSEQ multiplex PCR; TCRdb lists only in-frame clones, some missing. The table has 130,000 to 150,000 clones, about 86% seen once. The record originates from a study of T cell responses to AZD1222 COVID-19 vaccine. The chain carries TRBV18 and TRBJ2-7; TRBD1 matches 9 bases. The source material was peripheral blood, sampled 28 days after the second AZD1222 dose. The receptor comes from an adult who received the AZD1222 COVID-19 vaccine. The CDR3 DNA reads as TGTGCCAGCTCACCACGCTCGACGGACAGGGGTCACGAGCAGTACTTC. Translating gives CASSPRSTDRGHEQYF.